The entry below gives a single T cell receptor (beta chain) sequence along with its context. The antigen remains unidentified. 5'RACE template switching with UMIs generated TCR beta cDNA. TCRdb derives one entry per CDR3 protein from the 5' RACE reads, leaving out DNA. Its table lists around 280,000 distinct CDR3 sequences. The data derive from a study of T cells expressing NK-cell markers. In the study overall: One of the eight sequenced donors was seronegative, whereas the other seven were HCMV-seropositive. Overall study results and limits: In a handful of donors, dominant CD3+CD56+NKG2C+ clones formed about 1.0-8% of CD8+ cells.

Germline-derived CDR1 and CDR2 are SGHDN and FVKESK. The CDR3 is made up of 18 amino acids. The specimen sequenced was blood T cells: a sorted CD56 or NKG2C T cell subset, CD4+ or CD8+ T cells, or bulk PBMC T cells (not recorded which). The TCR comes from a man younger than 30 in good health. The J gene is TRBJ2-1, the V gene TRBV14; TCRdb outputs TRBD2, but without DNA this stays unchecked. The CDR3 sequence: CASSQLNLAGGPWNEQFF.